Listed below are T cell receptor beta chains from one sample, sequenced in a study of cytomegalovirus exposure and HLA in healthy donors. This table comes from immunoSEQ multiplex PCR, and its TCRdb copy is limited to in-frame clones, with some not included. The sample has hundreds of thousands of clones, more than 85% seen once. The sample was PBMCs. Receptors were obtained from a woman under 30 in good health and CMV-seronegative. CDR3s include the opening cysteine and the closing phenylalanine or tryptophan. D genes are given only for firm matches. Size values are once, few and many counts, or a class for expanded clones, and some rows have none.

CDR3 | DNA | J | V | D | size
CASSQDWGEANTDTQYF | TGTGCCAGCAGCCAAGATTGGGGGGAGGCTAATACAGATACGCAGTATTTT | TRBJ2-3 | TRBV4-2 | NA | NA
CASSAASGADTQYF | TGTGCCAGCAGCGCCGCGAGCGGAGCAGATACGCAGTATTTT | TRBJ2-3 | TRBV9 | NA | NA
CASSLKAVNEQFF | TGTGCCAGTAGTCTAAAGGCGGTTAATGAGCAGTTCTTC | TRBJ2-1 | TRBV19 | NA | NA
CSVAIGTGDGNYGYTF | TGCAGCGTTGCAATCGGGACAGGGGATGGAAACTATGGCTACACCTTC | TRBJ1-2 | TRBV29-1 | TRBD1 | NA
CASSLVSGGASSYEQYF | TGTGCCAGCAGCTTAGTCTCCGGGGGGGCTAGCTCCTACGAGCAGTACTTC | TRBJ2-7 | TRBV7-9 | TRBD2 | NA
CASSLDRDQPQHF | TGTGCCAGCAGCTTGGACAGGGACCAGCCCCAGCATTTT | TRBJ1-5 | TRBV5-4 | NA | few
CTALREETQYF | TGCACCGCCCTTCGAGAGGAGACCCAGTACTTC | TRBJ2-5 | TRBV29-1 | NA | NA
CASSLWGDSPLHF | TGTGCCAGCAGTTTATGGGGGGATTCACCCCTCCACTTT | TRBJ1-6 | TRBV27 | NA | NA
CAWSWRTGELFF | TGTGCCTGGAGTTGGAGGACCGGGGAGCTGTTTTTT | TRBJ2-2 | TRBV30 | NA | once
CASSRLSGYTF | TGTGCCAGCAGCCGACTTAGTGGGTACACCTTC | TRBJ1-2 | TRBV5-4 | NA | NA
CASSQITGGPYGYTF | TGCGCCAGCAGCCAGATTACAGGGGGGCCCTATGGCTACACCTTC | TRBJ1-2 | TRBV4-3 | TRBD1 | NA
CASSDYSNQPQHF | TGTGCCAGTAGCGACTATAGCAATCAGCCCCAGCATTTT | TRBJ1-5 | TRBV19 | NA | NA
CTSSQDRQGGFRSSGELFF | TGCACCAGCAGCCAAGACCGACAGGGCGGATTTAGAAGCTCCGGGGAGCTGTTTTTT | TRBJ2-2 | TRBV1 | NA | NA
CASSIDLTGNTEAFF | TGTGCCAGTAGTATAGACTTAACTGGGAACACTGAAGCTTTCTTT | TRBJ1-1 | TRBV19 | NA | NA
CASSLGTGGGQETQYF | TGTGCCAGCAGCTTAGGGACAGGGGGCGGTCAAGAGACCCAGTACTTC | TRBJ2-5 | TRBV5-4 | TRBD1 | few
CASSQGASYNSPLHF | TGTGCCAGCAGCCAAGGGGCTTCCTATAATTCACCCCTCCACTTT | TRBJ1-6 | TRBV14 | NA | NA
CASRLAGATGELFF | TGTGCCAGCAGACTAGCGGGGGCCACCGGGGAGCTGTTTTTT | TRBJ2-2 | TRBV7-8 | TRBD2 | NA
CASSQDGTGTYVYTF | TGCGCCAGCAGCCAAGACGGGACAGGGACTTATGTCTACACCTTC | TRBJ1-2 | TRBV4-3 | TRBD1 | NA
CASSRQYYEQYF | TGTGCCAGCAGCAGACAGTACTACGAGCAGTACTTC | TRBJ2-7 | TRBV7-9 | NA | NA
CASSLEGLGANVLTF | TGTGCCAGCAGCTTAGAGGGGTTAGGGGCCAACGTCCTGACTTTC | TRBJ2-6 | TRBV7-9 | NA | NA
CASNNRDSTEAFF | TGTGCCAGCAATAACAGGGATAGTACTGAAGCTTTCTTT | TRBJ1-1 | TRBV6-5 | NA | NA
CASSRRDRGTDTQYF | TGTGCCAGCAGCCGCCGGGACAGGGGCACAGATACGCAGTATTTT | TRBJ2-3 | TRBV5-4 | TRBD1 | once
CSVTRDILNYGYTF | TGCAGCGTTACCCGGGATATACTAAACTATGGCTACACCTTC | TRBJ1-2 | TRBV29-1 | NA | NA
CASSIDRYSNQPQHF | TGTGCCAGTAGTATCGACAGATATAGCAATCAGCCCCAGCATTTT | TRBJ1-5 | TRBV19 | NA | once
CSAVDTYEQYF | TGCAGTGCTGTGGACACCTACGAGCAGTACTTC | TRBJ2-7 | TRBV20-1 | NA | NA
CASSRSSGFTYNEQFF | TGTGCCAGTAGCCGCAGTAGCGGGTTCACCTACAATGAGCAGTTCTTC | TRBJ2-1 | TRBV19 | TRBD2 | NA
CASSPEEIVGNEQFF | TGCGCCAGCAGCCCCGAGGAGATAGTTGGTAATGAGCAGTTCTTC | TRBJ2-1 | TRBV4-1 | NA | NA
CAISEWRGGENTEAFF | TGTGCCATCAGTGAGTGGAGAGGGGGCGAAAACACTGAAGCTTTCTTT | TRBJ1-1 | TRBV10-3 | TRBD1 | NA
CASSLEGNRGETQYF | TGCGCCAGCAGCTTGGAGGGCAACAGGGGGGAGACCCAGTACTTC | TRBJ2-5 | TRBV5-1 | TRBD1 | NA
CASSYSRGTGYTF | TGTGCCAGCAGTTACTCCAGGGGGACTGGCTACACCTTC | TRBJ1-2 | TRBV6-5 | TRBD1 | NA
CASSSRHYEQYF | TGTGCCAGTAGTTCGCGACACTACGAGCAGTACTTC | TRBJ2-7 | TRBV19 | NA | NA
CASRTTEDQPQHF | TGTGCCAGCAGGACGACTGAGGATCAGCCCCAGCATTTT | TRBJ1-5 | TRBV6-1 | NA | NA
CSSRIENYRNTEAFF | TGTTCCAGCAGAATTGAAAATTACAGGAACACTGAAGCTTTCTTT | TRBJ1-1 | TRBV7-9 | NA | NA
CASSYTGDTYEQYF | TGTGCCAGCAGTTATACAGGGGACACCTACGAGCAGTACTTC | TRBJ2-7 | TRBV7-9 | TRBD1 | NA
CASSPRDRAGYTF | TGTGCCAGTAGTCCGCGGGACAGGGCCGGCTACACCTTC | TRBJ1-2 | TRBV19 | TRBD1 | once
CASSPSAANYGYTF | TGTGCCAGCTCACCATCTGCAGCTAACTATGGCTACACCTTC | TRBJ1-2 | TRBV18 | NA | NA
CASSQGAGKQEGNTEAFF | TGTGCCAGCAGCCAAGGGGCAGGGAAGCAGGAGGGGAACACTGAAGCTTTCTTT | TRBJ1-1 | TRBV14 | NA | once
CASSPTGNQPQHF | TGTGCCAGCTCACCAACAGGGAATCAGCCCCAGCATTTT | TRBJ1-5 | TRBV18 | NA | NA
CASSAYRGRLDGYTF | TGTGCCAGCAGTGCTTACAGGGGGCGATTGGATGGCTACACCTTC | TRBJ1-2 | TRBV28 | TRBD1 | NA
CASSLESTGTGGNGYTF | TGTGCCAGCAGCTTAGAAAGTACCGGGACAGGGGGTAATGGCTACACCTTC | TRBJ1-2 | TRBV7-2 | TRBD1 | NA
CASSLGDRGYGDNEQFF | TGTGCCAGCAGCTTAGGGGACAGGGGGTATGGTGACAATGAGCAGTTCTTC | TRBJ2-1 | TRBV7-2 | TRBD1 | NA
CASSVDAISDTQYF | TGTGCCAGCAGCGTAGACGCTATCTCAGATACGCAGTATTTT | TRBJ2-3 | TRBV9 | NA | NA
CASTDSDRAFEAFF | TGTGCCAGCACTGACTCCGACAGGGCCTTTGAAGCTTTCTTT | TRBJ1-1 | TRBV13 | TRBD1 | NA
CASSLRTSGNADTQYF | TGTGCCAGCAGCCTTAGAACTAGCGGGAATGCAGATACGCAGTATTTT | TRBJ2-3 | TRBV5-4 | TRBD2 | NA
CASSWGGTGISGANVLTF | TGTGCCAGCAGCTGGGGCGGGACAGGGATCTCTGGGGCCAACGTCCTGACTTTC | TRBJ2-6 | TRBV7-6 | TRBD1 | NA
CASSLTGTGWYEQYF | TGTGCCAGCAGCTTAACCGGGACAGGGTGGTACGAGCAGTACTTC | TRBJ2-7 | TRBV11-2 | TRBD1 | NA
CASRAGSNTGELFF | TGTGCCAGCCGAGCGGGGTCGAACACCGGGGAGCTGTTTTTT | TRBJ2-2 | TRBV7-9 | TRBD2 | NA
CSSSPGQAAGANVLTF | TGTTCCAGCAGCCCAGGACAGGCGGCTGGGGCCAACGTCCTGACTTTC | TRBJ2-6 | TRBV7-9 | TRBD1 | NA
CASEGQGSYEQYF | TGTGCCAGCGAGGGACAGGGCTCCTACGAGCAGTACTTC | TRBJ2-7 | TRBV27 | TRBD1 | NA
CASSVGASGANEQYF | TGTGCCAGCAGCGTAGGGGCTAGCGGGGCCAACGAGCAGTACTTC | TRBJ2-7 | TRBV9 | TRBD2 | NA
CASSSPLAGRYGYTF | TGTGCCAGCAGCTCCCCGTTAGCGGGGCGCTATGGCTACACCTTC | TRBJ1-2 | TRBV7-8 | NA | NA
CASSPEGLRSYNEQFF | TGCGCCAGCAGCCCTGAAGGACTGCGGTCCTACAATGAGCAGTTCTTC | TRBJ2-1 | TRBV4-1 | NA | NA
CASSSTSGGTMGQFF | TGTGCCAGCAGTTCGACTAGCGGGGGCACGATGGGGCAGTTCTTC | TRBJ2-1 | TRBV6-6 | TRBD2 | few
CAIPQVAGQETQYF | TGTGCCATCCCACAGGTGGCCGGCCAAGAGACCCAGTACTTC | TRBJ2-5 | TRBV2 | NA | NA
CASSRTGQQNIQYF | TGTGCCAGCAGCCGGACAGGGCAGCAAAACATTCAGTACTTC | TRBJ2-4 | TRBV7-2 | TRBD1 | few
CASSLSVGTASGNTIYF | TGTGCCAGCAGCTTATCTGTTGGGACAGCCTCTGGAAACACCATATATTTT | TRBJ1-3 | TRBV7-6 | TRBD1 | NA
CASFSGTTGNTIYF | TGTGCCAGCTTCAGCGGGACAACTGGAAACACCATATATTTT | TRBJ1-3 | TRBV6-6 | NA | once
CASSYSGNSNSPLHF | TGTGCCAGCAGTTACTCGGGCAACTCTAATTCACCCCTCCACTTT | TRBJ1-6 | TRBV6-5 | NA | NA
CASSVGGSTEAFF | TGTGCCAGCAGCGTAGGAGGGAGCACTGAAGCTTTCTTT | TRBJ1-1 | TRBV9 | NA | once